This T cell receptor beta chain was captured by sequencing in a study of a mutant IDH1 vaccine in newly diagnosed glioma. The data were produced by immunoSEQ multiplex PCR, yet TCRdb's version contains in-frame clones alone and is incomplete. Altogether roughly 40,000 clones are present, 90% to 95% being singletons, with the ten largest covering about 2.4%. CDR3 length: 16 residues. The V segment lost 6 bases and the J segment 0 bases; nucleotides outside the gene matches: 7. The germline V gene encodes CDR1 LNHDA and CDR2 SQIVND (reference sequence). Comment on this clone: Its specificity is not known.

Documented time point: week 5, during vaccination. Each dose delivered 300 ug of mutant IDH1 20-mer peptide subcutaneously with imiquimod. The donors' diagnosis was new WHO grade 3 or 4 astrocytoma that was IDH1-mutant and ATRX-lost. J is TRBJ1-5 and V is TRBV19, with TRBD1 matching 8 bases. This specimen consisted of PBMCs, obtained from a glioma patient whose treatment included an IDH1 peptide vaccine. The source is a middle-aged man with glioma. The CDR3 is CASSGQGSYSNQPQHF. The CDR3 region has the DNA TGTGCCAGTAGCGGACAGGGATCTTATAGCAATCAGCCCCAGCATTTT.